This T cell receptor (beta chain) was observed in a study of human T cells and chemical hapten exposure. TCRdb recomputed calls from the RACE reads with MiXCR, one row per CDR3 protein. The sample includes around 330,000 distinct CDR3 sequences, 4.5% to 7% seen only once; the top ten take about 8.2%. Whole-study findings and limits: Following DPC sensitization, TCRs present above 1 in 1000 frequency showed no change.

The table lists this clonotype with many counts. Its cognate antigen is unknown. Time point specified: pre-sensitization, week 0. Treatment here: therapeutic diphenylcyclopropenone sensitization with weekly scalp DPC. This sequence originates from a woman younger than 30 with alopecia areata. Some clones in this sample may be carry-over from other donors' samples. The specimen was whole blood, collected in connection with sensitization to the hapten diphenylcyclopropenone (DPC).

The CDR3 coding sequence is TGTGCCAGCAGCTTAGTAGTCGTAGGAGATACGCAGTATTTT. Its translation is CASSLVVVGDTQYF. This chain connects TRBV7-2 to TRBJ2-3; unclear D gene. Trimming left V 1 base short and J 5 bases short, with 10 bases between. Germline CDR1 reads SGHTA; CDR2 reads FQGNSA. The CDR3 contains 14 residues.